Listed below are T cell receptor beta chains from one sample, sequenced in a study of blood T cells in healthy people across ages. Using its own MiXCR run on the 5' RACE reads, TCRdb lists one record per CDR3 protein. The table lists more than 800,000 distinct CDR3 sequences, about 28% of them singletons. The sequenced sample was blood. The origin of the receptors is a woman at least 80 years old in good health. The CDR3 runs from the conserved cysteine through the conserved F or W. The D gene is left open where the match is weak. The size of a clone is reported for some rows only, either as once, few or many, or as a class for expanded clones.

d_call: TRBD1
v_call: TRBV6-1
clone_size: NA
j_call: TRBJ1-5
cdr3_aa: CASKPRQGAAGNQPQHF
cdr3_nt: TGTGCCAGCAAACCGAGACAGGGGGCGGCAGGCAATCAGCCCCAGCATTTT

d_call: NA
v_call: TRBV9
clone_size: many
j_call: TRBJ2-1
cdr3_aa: CASSPSPARNEQFF
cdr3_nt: TGTGCCAGCAGCCCTTCCCCCGCGCGTAATGAGCAGTTCTTC

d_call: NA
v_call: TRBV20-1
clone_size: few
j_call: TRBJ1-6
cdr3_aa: CSATYAGANSPLHF
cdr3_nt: TGCAGTGCTACTTACGCAGGGGCCAATTCACCCCTCCACTTT

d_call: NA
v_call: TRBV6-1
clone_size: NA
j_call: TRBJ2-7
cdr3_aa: CASRGTANYEQYF
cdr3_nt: TGTGCCAGCCGCGGGACAGCAAACTACGAGCAGTACTTC

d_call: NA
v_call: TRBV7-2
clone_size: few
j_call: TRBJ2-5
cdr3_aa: CASSPSSGGETQYF
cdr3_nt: TGTGCCAGCAGCCCTAGCTCGGGTGGGGAGACCCAGTACTTC

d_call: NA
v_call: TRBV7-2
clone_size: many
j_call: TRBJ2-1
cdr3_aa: CASSSTLANNEQFF
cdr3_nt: TGTGCCAGCAGCTCCACCCTAGCGAACAATGAGCAGTTCTTC

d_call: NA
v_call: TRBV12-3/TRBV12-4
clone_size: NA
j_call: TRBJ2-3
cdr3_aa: CASSSNRAGADTQYF
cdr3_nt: TGTGCCAGCAGTTCCAACAGAGCGGGCGCAGATACGCAGTATTTT

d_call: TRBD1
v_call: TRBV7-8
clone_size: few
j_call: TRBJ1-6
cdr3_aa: CASSLTGGSNSPLHF
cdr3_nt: TGTGCCAGCAGCCTGACAGGGGGATCAAATTCACCCCTCCACTTT

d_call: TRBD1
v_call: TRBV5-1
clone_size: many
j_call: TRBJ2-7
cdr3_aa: CASSLTSTGGVDEQYF
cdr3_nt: TGCGCCAGCAGCTTGACCTCCACAGGGGGCGTCGACGAGCAGTACTTC

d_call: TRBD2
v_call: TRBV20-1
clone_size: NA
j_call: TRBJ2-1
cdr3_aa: CSGKGTSGKQGEQFF
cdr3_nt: TGCAGCGGAAAGGGGACTAGCGGGAAACAGGGTGAGCAGTTCTTC

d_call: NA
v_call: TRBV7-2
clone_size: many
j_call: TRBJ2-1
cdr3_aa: CASSLRGTKGLHEQFF
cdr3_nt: TGTGCCAGCAGCTTAAGGGGGACAAAGGGCCTCCATGAGCAGTTCTTC

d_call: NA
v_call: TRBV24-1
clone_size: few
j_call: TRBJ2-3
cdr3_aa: CATSDPDRDSDTQYF
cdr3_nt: TGTGCCACCAGTGACCCTGACAGGGACTCAGATACGCAGTATTTT

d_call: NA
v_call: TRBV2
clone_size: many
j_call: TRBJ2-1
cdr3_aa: CASSPLTGFWEQFF
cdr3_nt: TGTGCCAGCAGCCCCCTTACGGGTTTTTGGGAGCAGTTCTTC

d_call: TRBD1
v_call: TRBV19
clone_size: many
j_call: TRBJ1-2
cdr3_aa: CASRTGGGIYGYTF
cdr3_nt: TGTGCCAGTAGGACAGGGGGCGGCATCTATGGCTACACCTTC

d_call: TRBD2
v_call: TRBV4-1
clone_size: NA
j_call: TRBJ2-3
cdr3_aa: CASSLGLAGVGDTQYF
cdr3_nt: TGCGCCAGCAGCCTTGGACTAGCGGGAGTCGGGGATACGCAGTATTTT

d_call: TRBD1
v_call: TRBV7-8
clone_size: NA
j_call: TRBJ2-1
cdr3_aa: CASSPSGQGLTNEQFF
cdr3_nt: TGTGCCAGCAGCCCCTCCGGACAGGGGTTAACCAATGAGCAGTTCTTC

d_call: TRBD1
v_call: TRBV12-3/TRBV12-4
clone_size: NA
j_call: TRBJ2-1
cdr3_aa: CASSCRQGVRETQFF
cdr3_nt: TGTGCCAGCAGCTGCCGACAGGGCGTGAGGGAGACCCAGTTCTTC

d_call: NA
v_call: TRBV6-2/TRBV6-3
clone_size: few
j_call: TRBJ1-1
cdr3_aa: CASSYSTGRPYEAFF
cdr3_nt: TGTGCCAGCAGTTACTCGACGGGCAGGCCCTATGAAGCTTTCTTT

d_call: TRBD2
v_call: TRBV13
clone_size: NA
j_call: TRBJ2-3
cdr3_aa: CASSLRGAGGPNTQYF
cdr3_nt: TGTGCCAGCAGCCTTCGAGGGGCGGGGGGGCCTAATACGCAGTATTTT

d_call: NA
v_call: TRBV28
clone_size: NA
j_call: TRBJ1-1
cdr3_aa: CASLNTNTEAFF
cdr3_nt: TGTGCCAGCCTTAACACGAACACTGAAGCTTTCTTT

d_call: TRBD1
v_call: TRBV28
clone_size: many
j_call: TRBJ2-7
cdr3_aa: CASSFGQGDDEQYF
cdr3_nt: TGTGCCAGCAGTTTTGGACAGGGGGACGACGAGCAGTACTTC

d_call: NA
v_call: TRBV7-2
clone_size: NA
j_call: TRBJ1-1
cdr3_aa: CASSLAGPGPEAFF
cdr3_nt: TGTGCCAGCAGCTTAGCGGGCCCAGGACCTGAAGCTTTCTTT

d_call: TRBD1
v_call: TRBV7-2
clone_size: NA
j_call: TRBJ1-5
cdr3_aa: CASSAGQGHSNQPQHF
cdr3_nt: TGTGCCAGCAGCGCCGGACAGGGGCATAGCAATCAGCCCCAGCATTTT

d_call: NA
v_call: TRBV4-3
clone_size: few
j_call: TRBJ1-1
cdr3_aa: CASSQPGPRTEAFF
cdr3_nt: TGCGCCAGCAGCCAACCGGGCCCCAGGACTGAAGCTTTCTTT

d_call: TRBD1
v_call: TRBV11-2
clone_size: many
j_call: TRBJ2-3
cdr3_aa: CASSYWTGVDTQYF
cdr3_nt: TGTGCCAGCAGCTACTGGACAGGGGTAGATACGCAGTATTTT

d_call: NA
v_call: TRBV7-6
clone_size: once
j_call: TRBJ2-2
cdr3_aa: CASRTGPGERFF
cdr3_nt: TGTGCCAGCAGGACAGGTCCCGGGGAGCGGTTTTTT

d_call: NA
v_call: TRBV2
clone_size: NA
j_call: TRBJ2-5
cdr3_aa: CASSASWASPIETQYF
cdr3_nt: TGTGCCAGCAGTGCCAGCTGGGCCTCCCCGATAGAGACCCAGTACTTC

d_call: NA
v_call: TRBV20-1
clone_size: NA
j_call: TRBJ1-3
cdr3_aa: CSAADPTGTTIYF
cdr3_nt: TGCAGTGCTGCGGACCCCACTGGAACCACCATATATTTT

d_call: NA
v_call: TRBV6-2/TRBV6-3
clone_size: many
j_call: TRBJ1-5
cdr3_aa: CASSRGHMSNQPQHF
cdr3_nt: TGTGCCAGCAGTCGGGGACATATGAGCAATCAGCCCCAGCATTTT

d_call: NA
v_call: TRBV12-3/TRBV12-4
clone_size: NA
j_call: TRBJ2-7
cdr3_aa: CASSGADASSYEQYF
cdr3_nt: TGTGCCAGCAGTGGCGCAGACGCGAGCTCCTACGAGCAGTACTTC

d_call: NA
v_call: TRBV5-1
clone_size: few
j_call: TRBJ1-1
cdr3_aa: CASSLAVTSTEAFF
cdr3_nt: TGCGCCAGCAGCTTGGCCGTGACAAGCACTGAAGCTTTCTTT

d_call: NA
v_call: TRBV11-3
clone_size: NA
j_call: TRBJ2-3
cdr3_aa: CASSREIDTQYF
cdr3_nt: TGTGCCAGCAGCCGAGAGATAGATACGCAGTATTTT

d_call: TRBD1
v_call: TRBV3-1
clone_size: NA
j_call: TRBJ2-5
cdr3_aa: CASRTGGLRETQYF
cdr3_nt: TGTGCCAGCAGAACAGGGGGATTGCGAGAGACCCAGTACTTC

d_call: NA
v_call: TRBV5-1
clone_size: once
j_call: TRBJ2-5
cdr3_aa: CASSFARGGQETQYF
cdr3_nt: TGCGCCAGCAGCTTCGCCCGGGGAGGCCAAGAGACCCAGTACTTC

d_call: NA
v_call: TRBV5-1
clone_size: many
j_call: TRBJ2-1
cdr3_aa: CASSLAGNEQFF
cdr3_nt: TGTGCCAGCAGTTTAGCCGGGAATGAGCAGTTCTTC

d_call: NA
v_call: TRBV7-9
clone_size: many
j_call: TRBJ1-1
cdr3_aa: CAVEKQSLNTEAFF
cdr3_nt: TGTGCCGTCGAAAAGCAATCGCTGAACACTGAAGCTTTCTTT

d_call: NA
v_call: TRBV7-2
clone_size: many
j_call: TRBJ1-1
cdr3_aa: CASSLGGRVLTDTEAFF
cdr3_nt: TGTGCCAGCAGCTTAGGCGGGAGAGTCCTTACCGACACTGAAGCTTTCTTT

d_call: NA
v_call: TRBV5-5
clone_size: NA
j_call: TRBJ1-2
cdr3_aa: CASSSGLHGYTF
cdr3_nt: TGTGCCAGCAGCTCGGGACTTCATGGCTACACCTTC

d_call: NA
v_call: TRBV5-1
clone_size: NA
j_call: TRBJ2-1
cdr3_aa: CASNIGSGESPEQFF
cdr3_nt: TGCGCCAGCAATATTGGTAGTGGCGAATCCCCTGAGCAGTTCTTC

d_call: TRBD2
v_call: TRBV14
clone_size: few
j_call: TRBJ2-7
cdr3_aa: CANSRLSGGAVEQYF
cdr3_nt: TGTGCCAACAGCCGACTTAGCGGGGGGGCTGTCGAGCAGTACTTC

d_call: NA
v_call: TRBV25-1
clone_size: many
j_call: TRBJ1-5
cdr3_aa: CASSGGANQPQHF
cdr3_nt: TGTGCCAGCAGTGGGGGAGCTAATCAGCCCCAGCATTTT

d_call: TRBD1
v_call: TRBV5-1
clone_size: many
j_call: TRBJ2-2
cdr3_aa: CASSRGTESGELFF
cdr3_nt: TGCGCCAGCAGCAGGGGGACAGAATCCGGGGAGCTGTTTTTT

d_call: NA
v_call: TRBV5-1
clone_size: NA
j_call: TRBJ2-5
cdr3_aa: CASSSAFGRGGETRYF
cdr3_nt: TGCGCCAGCAGTAGCGCCTTCGGAAGGGGGGGAGAGACCCGGTACTTC

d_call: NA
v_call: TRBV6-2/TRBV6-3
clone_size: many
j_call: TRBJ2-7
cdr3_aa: CASSYSVHYEQYF
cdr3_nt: TGTGCCAGCAGTTACTCGGTCCACTACGAGCAGTACTTC

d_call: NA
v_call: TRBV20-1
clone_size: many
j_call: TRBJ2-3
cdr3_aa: CSASRGPPDTQYF
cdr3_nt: TGCAGTGCTAGCAGGGGTCCCCCAGATACGCAGTATTTT

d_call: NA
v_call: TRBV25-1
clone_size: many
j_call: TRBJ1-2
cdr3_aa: CASSDGGTGSGDGYTF
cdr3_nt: TGTGCCAGCAGTGATGGCGGAACAGGGTCGGGAGATGGCTACACCTTC

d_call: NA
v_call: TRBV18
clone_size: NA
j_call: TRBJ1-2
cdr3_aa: CASSKDSLYGYTF
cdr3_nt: TGTGCCAGCTCCAAGGACAGCCTCTATGGCTACACCTTC

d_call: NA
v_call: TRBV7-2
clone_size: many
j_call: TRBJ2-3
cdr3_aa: CASSFRAHGTDTQYF
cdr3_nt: TGTGCCAGCAGCTTCCGGGCTCACGGCACAGATACGCAGTATTTT

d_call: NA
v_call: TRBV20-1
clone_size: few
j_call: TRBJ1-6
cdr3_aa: CSARQGAYNSPLHF
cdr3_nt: TGCAGTGCTAGACAGGGCGCCTATAATTCACCCCTCCACTTT

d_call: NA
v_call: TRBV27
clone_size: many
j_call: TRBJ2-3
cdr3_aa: CASSPSVGGDTQYF
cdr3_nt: TGTGCCAGCAGTCCCAGCGTTGGGGGAGATACGCAGTATTTT

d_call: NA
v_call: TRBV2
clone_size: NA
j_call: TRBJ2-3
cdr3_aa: CASSDRDTQYF
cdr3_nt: TGTGCCAGCAGTGATAGGGATACGCAGTATTTT

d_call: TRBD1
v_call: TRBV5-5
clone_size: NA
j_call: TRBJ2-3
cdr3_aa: CASSGRWTGRGYTDTQYF
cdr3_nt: TGTGCCAGCAGCGGGAGGTGGACAGGGAGAGGTTACACAGATACGCAGTATTTT

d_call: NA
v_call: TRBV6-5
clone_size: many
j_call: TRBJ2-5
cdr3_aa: CASSSYTRMAETQYF
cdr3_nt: TGTGCCAGCAGTTCCTACACTAGGATGGCGGAGACCCAGTACTTC

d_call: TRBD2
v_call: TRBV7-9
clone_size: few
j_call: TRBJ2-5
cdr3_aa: CASSLSGGHQETQYF
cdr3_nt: TGTGCCAGCAGCTTATCGGGGGGACACCAAGAGACCCAGTACTTC